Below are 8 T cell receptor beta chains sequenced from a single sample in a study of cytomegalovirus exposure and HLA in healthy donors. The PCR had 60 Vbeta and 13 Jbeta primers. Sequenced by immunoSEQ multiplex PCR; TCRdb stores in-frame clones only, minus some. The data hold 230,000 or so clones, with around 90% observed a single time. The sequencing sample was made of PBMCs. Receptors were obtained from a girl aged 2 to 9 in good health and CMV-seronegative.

The CDR3 coding sequence is TGCGCCAGCAGCTTTCGCGGGGGGGCCGGGAGCTACAATGAGCAGTTCTTC. This translates into CASSFRGGAGSYNEQFF. The V and J genes are TRBV5-1 and TRBJ2-1; 9 bases align to TRBD2. The V and J ends lost 2 bases and 3 bases, in that order; junction bases with no gene match: 9. CDR3 length equals 17 residues. Germline V gene sequence: CDR1 SGHRS, CDR2 YFSETQ.

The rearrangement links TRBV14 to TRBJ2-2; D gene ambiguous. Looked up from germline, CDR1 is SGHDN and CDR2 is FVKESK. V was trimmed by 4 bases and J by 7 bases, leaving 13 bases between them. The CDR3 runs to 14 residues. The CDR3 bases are TGTGCCAGCAGCCCCCCTTTCGGGTTCGGGGAGCTGTTTTTT. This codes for CASSPPFGFGELFF.

CDR3 sequence reads: CASSYSGQGGEAFF. The CDR3 DNA is TGTGCCAGCAGTTACTCGGGGCAGGGGGGTGAAGCTTTCTTT. The chain uses TRBV6-5 and TRBJ1-1; 7 nucleotides line up with TRBD1. Germline trimming cut 0 bases from V and 7 bases from J; bases unmatched to any gene: 5. The length of the CDR3 is 14 residues. Germline loops: CDR1 MNHEY, CDR2 SVGAGI.

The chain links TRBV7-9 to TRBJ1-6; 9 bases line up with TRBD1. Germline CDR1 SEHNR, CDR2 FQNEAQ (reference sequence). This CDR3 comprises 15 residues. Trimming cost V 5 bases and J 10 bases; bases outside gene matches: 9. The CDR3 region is CASSRGDRARSPLHF. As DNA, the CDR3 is TGTGCCAGCAGCAGGGGGGACAGGGCGAGGTCACCCCTCCACTTT.

The CDR3 loop is CASSGRLQGLVYEQYF. The CDR3 bases are TGTGCCAGCAGCGGGAGATTACAGGGATTGGTCTACGAGCAGTACTTC. The chain joins TRBV5-8 to TRBJ2-7; tentative D call: TRBD1 (6 bases). Trimming took 4 bases from V and 3 from J, leaving 20 bases between them. This CDR3 comprises 16 residues. Germline V gene data show CDR1 as SGHTS and CDR2 as YDEGEE.

CDR3 sequence: CASSPSRYEQYF. The CDR3 DNA reads TGTGCCAGCAGCCCCTCTAGATACGAGCAGTACTTC. J is TRBJ2-7 and V is TRBV28; D not certain. This CDR3 is built from 12 residues. Trimming removed 6 bases from V and 4 bases from J, with 10 bases in between. Germline lookup yields CDR1 MDHEN and CDR2 SYDVKM.

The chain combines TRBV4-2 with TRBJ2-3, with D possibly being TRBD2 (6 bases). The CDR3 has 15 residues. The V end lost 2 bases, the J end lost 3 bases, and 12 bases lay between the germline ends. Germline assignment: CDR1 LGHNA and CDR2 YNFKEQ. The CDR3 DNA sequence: TGTGCCAGCAGCCAAACCGGGGGTGGGACAGATACGCAGTATTTT. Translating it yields CASSQTGGGTDTQYF.

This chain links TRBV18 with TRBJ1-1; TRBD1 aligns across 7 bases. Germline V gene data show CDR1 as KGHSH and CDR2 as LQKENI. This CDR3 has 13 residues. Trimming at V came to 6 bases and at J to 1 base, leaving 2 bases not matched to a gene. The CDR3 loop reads CASSSGGNTEAFF. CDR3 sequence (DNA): TGTGCCAGCTCTTCAGGGGGGAACACTGAAGCTTTCTTT. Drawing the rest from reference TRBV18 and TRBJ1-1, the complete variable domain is NAGVMQNPRHLVRRRGQEARLRCSPMKGHSHVYWYRQLPEEGLKFMVYLQKENIIDESGMPKERFSAEFPKEGPSILRIQQVVRGDSAAYFCASSSGGNTEAFFGQGTRLTVV.